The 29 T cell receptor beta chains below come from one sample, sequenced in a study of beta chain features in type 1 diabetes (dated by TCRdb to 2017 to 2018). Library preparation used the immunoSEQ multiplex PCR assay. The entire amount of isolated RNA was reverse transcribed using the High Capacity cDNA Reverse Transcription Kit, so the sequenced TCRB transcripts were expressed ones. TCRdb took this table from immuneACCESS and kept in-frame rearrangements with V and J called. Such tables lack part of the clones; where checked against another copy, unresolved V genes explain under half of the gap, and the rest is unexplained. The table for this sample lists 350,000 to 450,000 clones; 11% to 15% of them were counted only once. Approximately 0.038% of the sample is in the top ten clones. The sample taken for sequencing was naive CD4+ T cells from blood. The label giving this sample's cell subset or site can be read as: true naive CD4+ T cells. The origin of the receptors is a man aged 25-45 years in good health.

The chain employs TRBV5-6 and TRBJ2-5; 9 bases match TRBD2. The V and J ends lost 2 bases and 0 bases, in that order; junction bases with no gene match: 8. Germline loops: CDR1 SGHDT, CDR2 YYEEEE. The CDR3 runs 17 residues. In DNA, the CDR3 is TGTGCCAGCAGCTTCCTAGCGGGGACCCAGTACCAAGAGACCCAGTACTTC. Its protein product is CASSFLAGTQYQETQYF. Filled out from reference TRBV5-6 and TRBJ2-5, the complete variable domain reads DAGVTQSPTHLIKTRGQQVTLRCSPKSGHDTVSWYQQALGQGPQFIFQYYEEEERQRGNFPDRFSGHQFPNYSSELNVNALLLGDSALYLCASSFLAGTQYQETQYFGPGTRLLVL.

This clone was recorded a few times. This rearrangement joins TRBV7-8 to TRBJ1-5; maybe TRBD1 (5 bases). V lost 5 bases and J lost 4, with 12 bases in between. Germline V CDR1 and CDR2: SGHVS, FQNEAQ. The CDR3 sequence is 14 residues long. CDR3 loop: CASSPGAGNQPQHF. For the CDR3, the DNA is TGTGCCAGCAGCCCCGGGGCAGGAAATCAGCCCCAGCATTTT.

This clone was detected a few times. The CDR3 nucleotides are TGTGCCAGCAGACGACTAGCGGCAGATCGAGAGACCCAGTACTTC. This sequence encodes CASRRLAADRETQYF. The rearrangement uses TRBV11-2 and TRBJ2-5; 9 bases are shared with TRBD2. The germline V gene encodes CDR1 SGHAT and CDR2 FQNNGV. The CDR3 covers 15 residues. V lost 6 bases and J lost 4; bases outside the gene matches: 9.

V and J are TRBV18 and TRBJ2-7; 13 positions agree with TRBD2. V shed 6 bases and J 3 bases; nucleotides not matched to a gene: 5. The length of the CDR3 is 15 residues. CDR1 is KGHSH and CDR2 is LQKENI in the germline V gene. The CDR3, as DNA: TGTGCCAGCTCTCCGGGACTAGCGGGGATCTACGAGCAGTACTTC. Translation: CASSPGLAGIYEQYF.

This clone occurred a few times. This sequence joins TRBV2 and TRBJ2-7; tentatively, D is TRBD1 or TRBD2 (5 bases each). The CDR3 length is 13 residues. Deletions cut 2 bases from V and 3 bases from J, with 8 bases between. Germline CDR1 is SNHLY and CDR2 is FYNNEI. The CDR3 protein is CASSEWDLYEQYF. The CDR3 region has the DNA TGTGCCAGCAGTGAATGGGACCTCTACGAGCAGTACTTC.

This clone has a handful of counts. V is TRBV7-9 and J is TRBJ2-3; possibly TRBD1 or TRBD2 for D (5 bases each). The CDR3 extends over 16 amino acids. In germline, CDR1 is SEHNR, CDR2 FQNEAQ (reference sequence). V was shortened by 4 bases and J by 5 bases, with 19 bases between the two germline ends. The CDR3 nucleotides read TGTGCCAGCAGCTCTACGAGGGACCAGCGTGGAGATACGCAGTATTTT. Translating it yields CASSSTRDQRGDTQYF.

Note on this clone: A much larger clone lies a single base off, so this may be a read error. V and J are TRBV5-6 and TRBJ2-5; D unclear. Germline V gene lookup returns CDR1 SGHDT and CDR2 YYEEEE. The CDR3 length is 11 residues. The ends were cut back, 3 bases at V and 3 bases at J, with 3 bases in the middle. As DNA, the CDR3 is TGTGCCAGCAGCTGGAAAGAGACCCAGTACTTC. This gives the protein CASSWKETQYF.

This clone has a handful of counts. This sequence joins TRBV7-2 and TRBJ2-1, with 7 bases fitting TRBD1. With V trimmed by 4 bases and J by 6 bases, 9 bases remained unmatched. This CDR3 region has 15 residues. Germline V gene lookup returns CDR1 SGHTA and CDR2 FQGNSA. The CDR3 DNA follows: TGTGCCAGCAGCTCCGAGTCGACAGGGTTCAATGAGCAGTTCTTC. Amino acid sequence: CASSSESTGFNEQFF.

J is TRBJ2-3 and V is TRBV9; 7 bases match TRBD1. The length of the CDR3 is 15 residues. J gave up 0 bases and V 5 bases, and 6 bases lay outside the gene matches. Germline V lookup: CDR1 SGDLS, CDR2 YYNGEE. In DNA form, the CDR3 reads TGTGCCAGCAGGGCGACAGGGCTCAGCACAGATACGCAGTATTTT. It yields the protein CASRATGLSTDTQYF. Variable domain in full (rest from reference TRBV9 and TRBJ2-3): DSGVTQTPKHLITATGQRVTLRCSPRSGDLSVYWYQQSLDQGLQFLIQYYNGEERAKGNILERFSAQQFPDLHSELNLSSLELGDSALYFCASRATGLSTDTQYFGPGTRLTVL.

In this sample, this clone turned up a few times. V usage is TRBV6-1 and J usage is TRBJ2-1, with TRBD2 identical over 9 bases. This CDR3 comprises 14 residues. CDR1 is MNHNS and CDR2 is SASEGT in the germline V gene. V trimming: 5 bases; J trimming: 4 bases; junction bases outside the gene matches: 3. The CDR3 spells CASSRLAEYNEQFF. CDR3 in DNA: TGTGCCAGCAGTCGACTAGCGGAATACAATGAGCAGTTCTTC.

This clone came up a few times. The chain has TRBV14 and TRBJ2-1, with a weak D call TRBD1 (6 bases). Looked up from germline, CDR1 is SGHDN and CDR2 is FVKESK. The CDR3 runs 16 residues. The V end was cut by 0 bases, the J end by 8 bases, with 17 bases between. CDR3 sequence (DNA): TGTGCCAGCAGCCAAGATATGGTTTGGACAGCTCATGAGCAGTTCTTC. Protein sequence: CASSQDMVWTAHEQFF.

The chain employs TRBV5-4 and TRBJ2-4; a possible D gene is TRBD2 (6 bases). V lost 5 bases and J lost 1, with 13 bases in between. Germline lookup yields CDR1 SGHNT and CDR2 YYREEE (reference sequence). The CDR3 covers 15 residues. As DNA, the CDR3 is TGTGCCAGCAGGGCCGGAGGGGACGCCAAAAACATTCAGTACTTC. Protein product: CASRAGGDAKNIQYF. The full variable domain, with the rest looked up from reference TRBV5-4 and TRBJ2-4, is ETGVTQSPTHLIKTRGQQVTLRCSSQSGHNTVSWYQQALGQGPQFIFQYYREEENGRGNFPPRFSGLQFPNYSSELNVNALELDDSALYLCASRAGGDAKNIQYFGAGTRLSVL.

The CDR3 here is CASSPGQVPENEQFF. For the CDR3, the DNA is TGCGCCAGCAGCCCCGGACAGGTCCCTGAGAATGAGCAGTTCTTC. The chain couples TRBV4-3 to TRBJ2-1; the match to TRBD1 covers 7 bases. CDR3 length: 15 amino acids. The V gene's germline CDR1 is LGHNA and CDR2 YSLEER. V was pared by 4 bases and J by 7 bases, with 10 bases of the junction left unmatched.

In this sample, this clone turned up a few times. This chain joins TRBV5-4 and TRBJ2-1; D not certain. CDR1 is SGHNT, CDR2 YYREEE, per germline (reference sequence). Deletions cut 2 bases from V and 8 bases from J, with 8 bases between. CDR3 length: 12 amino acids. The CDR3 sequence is CASSLRTYEQFF. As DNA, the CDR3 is TGTGCCAGCAGCTTAAGGACGTATGAGCAGTTCTTC.

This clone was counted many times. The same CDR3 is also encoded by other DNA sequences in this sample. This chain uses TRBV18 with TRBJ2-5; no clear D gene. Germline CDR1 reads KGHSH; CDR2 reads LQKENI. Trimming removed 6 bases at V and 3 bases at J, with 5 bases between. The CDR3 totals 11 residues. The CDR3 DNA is TGTGCCAGCTCCCCTAAAGAGACCCAGTACTTC. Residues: CASSPKETQYF.

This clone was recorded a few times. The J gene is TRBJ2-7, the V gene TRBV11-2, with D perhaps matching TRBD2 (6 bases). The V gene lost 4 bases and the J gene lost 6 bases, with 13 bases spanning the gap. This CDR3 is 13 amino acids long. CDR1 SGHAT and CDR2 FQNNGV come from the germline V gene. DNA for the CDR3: TGTGCCAGCAGCTCCCTGACTAGTACCGAGCAGTACTTC. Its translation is CASSSLTSTEQYF.

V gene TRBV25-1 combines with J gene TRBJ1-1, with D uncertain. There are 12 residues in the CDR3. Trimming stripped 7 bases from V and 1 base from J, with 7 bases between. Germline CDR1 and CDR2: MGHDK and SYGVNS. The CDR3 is CASKEGNTEAFF. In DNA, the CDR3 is TGTGCCAGCAAGGAGGGGAACACTGAAGCTTTCTTT.

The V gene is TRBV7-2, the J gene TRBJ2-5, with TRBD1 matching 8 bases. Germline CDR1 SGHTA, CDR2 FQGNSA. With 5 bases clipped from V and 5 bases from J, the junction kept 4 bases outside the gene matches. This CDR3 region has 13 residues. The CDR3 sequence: CASSPTGAETQYF. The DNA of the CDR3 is TGTGCCAGCAGCCCGACAGGGGCGGAGACCCAGTACTTC. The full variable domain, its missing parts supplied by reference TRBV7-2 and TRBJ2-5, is GAGVSQSPSNKVTEKGKDVELRCDPISGHTALYWYRQSLGQGLEFLIYFQGNSAPDKSGLPSDRFSAERTGGSVSTLTIQRTQQEDSAVYLCASSPTGAETQYFGPGTRLLVL.

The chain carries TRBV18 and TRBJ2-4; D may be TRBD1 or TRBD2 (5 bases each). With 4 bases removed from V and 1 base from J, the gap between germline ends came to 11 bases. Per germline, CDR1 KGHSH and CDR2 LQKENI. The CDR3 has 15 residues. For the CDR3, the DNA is TGTGCCAGCTCACAGAACGAGGGGGCCAAAAACATTCAGTACTTC. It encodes CASSQNEGAKNIQYF.

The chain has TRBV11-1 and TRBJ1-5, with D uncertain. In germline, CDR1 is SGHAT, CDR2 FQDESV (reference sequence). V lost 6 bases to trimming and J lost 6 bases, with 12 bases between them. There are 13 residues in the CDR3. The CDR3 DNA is TGTGCCAGCAGGGACCGGCTTGGTCAGCCCCAGCATTTT. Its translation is CASRDRLGQPQHF.

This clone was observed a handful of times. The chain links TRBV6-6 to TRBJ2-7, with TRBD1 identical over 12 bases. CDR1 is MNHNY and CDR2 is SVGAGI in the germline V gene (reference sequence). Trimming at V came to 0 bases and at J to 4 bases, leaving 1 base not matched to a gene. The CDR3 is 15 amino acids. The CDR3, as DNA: TGTGCCAGCAGTTACTCGGGACAGGGGGCATACGAGCAGTACGTC. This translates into CASSYSGQGAYEQYV.

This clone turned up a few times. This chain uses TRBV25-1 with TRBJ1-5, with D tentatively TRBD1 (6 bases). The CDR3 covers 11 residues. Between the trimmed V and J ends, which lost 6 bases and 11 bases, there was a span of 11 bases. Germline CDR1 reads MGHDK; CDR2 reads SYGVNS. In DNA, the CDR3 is TGTGCCAGCAGGGGGGGCGGGGCCCAGCATTTT. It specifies CASRGGGAQHF.

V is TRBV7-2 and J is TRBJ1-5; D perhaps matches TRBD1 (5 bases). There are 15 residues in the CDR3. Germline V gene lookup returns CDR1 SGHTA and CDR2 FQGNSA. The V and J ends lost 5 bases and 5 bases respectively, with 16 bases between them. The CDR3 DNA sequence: TGTGCCAGCAGCCATTATGGGACGGAAGATCAGCCCCAGCATTTT. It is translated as CASSHYGTEDQPQHF.

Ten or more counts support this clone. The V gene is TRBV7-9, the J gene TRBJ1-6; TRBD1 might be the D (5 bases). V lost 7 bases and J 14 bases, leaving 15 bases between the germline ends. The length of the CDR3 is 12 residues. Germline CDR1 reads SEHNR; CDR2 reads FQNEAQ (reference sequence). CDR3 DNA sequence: TGTGCCAGCACCCTCAAGGCGGACACCCTCCACTTT. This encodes CASTLKADTLHF. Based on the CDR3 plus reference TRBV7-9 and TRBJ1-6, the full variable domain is DTGVSQNPRHKITKRGQNVTFRCDPISEHNRLYWYRQTLGQGPEFLTYFQNEAQLEKSRLLSDRFSAERPKGSFSTLEIQRTEQGDSAMYLCASTLKADTLHFGNGTRLTVT.

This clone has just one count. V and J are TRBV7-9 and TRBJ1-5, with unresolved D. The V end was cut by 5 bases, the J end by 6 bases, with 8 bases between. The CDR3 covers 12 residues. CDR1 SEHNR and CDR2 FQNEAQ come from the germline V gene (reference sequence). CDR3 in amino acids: CASSVVGQPQHF. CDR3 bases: TGTGCCAGCAGCGTAGTGGGTCAGCCCCAGCATTTT.

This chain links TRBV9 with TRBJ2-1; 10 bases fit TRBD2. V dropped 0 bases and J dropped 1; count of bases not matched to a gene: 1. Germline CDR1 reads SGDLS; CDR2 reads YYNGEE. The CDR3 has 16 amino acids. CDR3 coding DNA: TGTGCCAGCAGCGTAGCTAGCGGGAGATCCTACAATGAGCAGTTCTTC. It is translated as CASSVASGRSYNEQFF.

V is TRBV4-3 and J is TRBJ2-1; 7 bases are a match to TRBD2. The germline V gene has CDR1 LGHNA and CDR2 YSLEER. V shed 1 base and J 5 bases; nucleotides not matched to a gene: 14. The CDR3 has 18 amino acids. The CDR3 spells CASSQGSLGQGGDNEQFF. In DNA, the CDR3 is TGCGCCAGCAGCCAAGGATCCCTAGGGCAGGGAGGGGACAATGAGCAGTTCTTC.

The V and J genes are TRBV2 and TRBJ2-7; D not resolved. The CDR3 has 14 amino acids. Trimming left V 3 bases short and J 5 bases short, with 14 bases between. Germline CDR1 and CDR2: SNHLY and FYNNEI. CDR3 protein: CASSEGTDLNEQYV. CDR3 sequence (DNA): TGTGCCAGCAGTGAGGGCACAGACTTGAACGAGCAGTACGTC.

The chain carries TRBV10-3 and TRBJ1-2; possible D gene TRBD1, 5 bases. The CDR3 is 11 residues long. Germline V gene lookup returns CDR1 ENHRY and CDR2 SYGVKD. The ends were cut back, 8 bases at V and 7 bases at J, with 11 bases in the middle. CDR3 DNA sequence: TGTGCCATCGAAGGGGTCTTTGGCTACACCTTC. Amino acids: CAIEGVFGYTF.